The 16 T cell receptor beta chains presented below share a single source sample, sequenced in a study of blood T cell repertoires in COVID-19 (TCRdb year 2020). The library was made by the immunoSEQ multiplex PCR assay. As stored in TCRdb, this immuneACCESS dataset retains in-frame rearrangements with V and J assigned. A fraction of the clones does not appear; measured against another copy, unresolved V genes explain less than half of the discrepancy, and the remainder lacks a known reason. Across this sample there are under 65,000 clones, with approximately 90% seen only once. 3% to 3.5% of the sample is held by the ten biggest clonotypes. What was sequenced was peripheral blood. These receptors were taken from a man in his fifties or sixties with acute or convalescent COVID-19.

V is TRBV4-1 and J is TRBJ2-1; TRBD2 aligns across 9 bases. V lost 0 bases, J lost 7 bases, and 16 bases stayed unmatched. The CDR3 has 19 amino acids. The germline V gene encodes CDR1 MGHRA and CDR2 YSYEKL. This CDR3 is CASSQDIWGGGAINNEQFF. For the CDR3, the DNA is TGCGCCAGCAGCCAAGATATTTGGGGCGGGGGGGCCATTAATAATGAGCAGTTCTTC.

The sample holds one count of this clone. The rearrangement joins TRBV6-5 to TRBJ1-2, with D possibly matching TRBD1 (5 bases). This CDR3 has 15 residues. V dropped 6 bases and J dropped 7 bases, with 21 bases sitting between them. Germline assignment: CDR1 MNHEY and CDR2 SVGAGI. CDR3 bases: TGTGCCAGCAGCACAGGTGGACGGATCGGTTTTGGCTACACCTTC. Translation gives CASSTGGRIGFGYTF.

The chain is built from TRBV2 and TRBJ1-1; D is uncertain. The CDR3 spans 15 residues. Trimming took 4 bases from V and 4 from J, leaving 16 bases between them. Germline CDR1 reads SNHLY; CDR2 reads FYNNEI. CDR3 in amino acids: CASSANADRGTEAFF. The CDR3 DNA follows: TGTGCCAGCAGTGCCAATGCGGATCGGGGCACTGAAGCTTTCTTT.

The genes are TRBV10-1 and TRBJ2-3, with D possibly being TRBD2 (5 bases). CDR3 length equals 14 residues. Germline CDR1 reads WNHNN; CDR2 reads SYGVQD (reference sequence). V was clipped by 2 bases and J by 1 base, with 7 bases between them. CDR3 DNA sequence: TGCGCCAGCAGTGAGAGCGGCCGCACAGATACGCAGTATTTT. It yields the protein CASSESGRTDTQYF.

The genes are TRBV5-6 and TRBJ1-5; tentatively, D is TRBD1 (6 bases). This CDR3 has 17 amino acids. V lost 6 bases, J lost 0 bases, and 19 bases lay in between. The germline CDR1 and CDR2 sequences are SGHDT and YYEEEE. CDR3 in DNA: TGTGCCAGCAATAACAGGGCGGCCGGAGGTAGCAATCAGCCCCAGCATTTT. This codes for CASNNRAAGGSNQPQHF.

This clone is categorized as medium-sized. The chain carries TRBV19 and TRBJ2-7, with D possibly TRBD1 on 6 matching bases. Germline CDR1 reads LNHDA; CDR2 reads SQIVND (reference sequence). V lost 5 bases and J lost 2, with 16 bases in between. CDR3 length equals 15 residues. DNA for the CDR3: TGTGCCAGTAGTCTTTCCGGGCAGGGGACCTACGAGCAGTACTTC. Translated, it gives CASSLSGQGTYEQYF.

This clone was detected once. The CDR3 here is CASSQPGGGTEAFF. The CDR3 bases are TGCGCCAGCAGCCAGCCGGGGGGAGGCACTGAAGCTTTCTTT. The chain links TRBV4-1 to TRBJ1-1; D perhaps matches TRBD1 (5 bases). V gave up 3 bases and J gave up 4 bases, with 12 bases separating them. This CDR3 is 14 amino acids long. Germline V gives CDR1 MGHRA, CDR2 YSYEKL.

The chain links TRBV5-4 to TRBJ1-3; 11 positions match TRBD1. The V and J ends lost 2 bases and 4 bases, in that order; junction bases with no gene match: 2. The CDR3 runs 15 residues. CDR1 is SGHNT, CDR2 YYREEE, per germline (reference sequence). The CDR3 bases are TGTGCCAGCAGCTTAGGACAGGGGGCGGGAAACACCATATATTTT. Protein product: CASSLGQGAGNTIYF.

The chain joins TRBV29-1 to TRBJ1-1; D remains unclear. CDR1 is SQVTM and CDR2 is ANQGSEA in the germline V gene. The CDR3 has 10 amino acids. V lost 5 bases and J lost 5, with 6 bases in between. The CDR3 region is CSVFMTEAFF. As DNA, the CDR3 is TGCAGCGTTTTCATGACTGAAGCTTTCTTT. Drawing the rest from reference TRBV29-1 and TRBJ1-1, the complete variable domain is SAVISQKPSRDICQRGTSLTIQCQVDSQVTMMFWYRQQPGQSLTLIATANQGSEATYESGFVIDKFPISRPNLTFSTLTVSNMSPEDSSIYLCSVFMTEAFFGQGTRLTVV.

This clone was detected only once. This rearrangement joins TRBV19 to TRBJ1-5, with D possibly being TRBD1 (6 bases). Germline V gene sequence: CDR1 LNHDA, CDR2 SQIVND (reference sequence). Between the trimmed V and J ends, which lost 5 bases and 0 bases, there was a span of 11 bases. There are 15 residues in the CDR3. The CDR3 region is CASSVRTASNQPQHF. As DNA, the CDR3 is TGTGCCAGTAGTGTCCGGACAGCTAGCAATCAGCCCCAGCATTTT.

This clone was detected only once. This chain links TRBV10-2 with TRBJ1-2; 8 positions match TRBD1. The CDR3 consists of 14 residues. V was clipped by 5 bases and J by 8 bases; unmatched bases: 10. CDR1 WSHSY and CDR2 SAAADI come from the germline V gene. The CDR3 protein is CASSPRRTGGGYTF. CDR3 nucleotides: TGCGCCAGCAGTCCCCGCCGTACAGGGGGGGGCTACACCTTC.

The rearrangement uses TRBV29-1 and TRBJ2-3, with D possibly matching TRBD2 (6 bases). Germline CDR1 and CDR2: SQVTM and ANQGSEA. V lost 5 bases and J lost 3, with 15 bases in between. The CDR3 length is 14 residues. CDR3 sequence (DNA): TGCAGCGTTTTTATTCGGGGGACGACAGATACGCAGTATTTT. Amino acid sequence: CSVFIRGTTDTQYF.

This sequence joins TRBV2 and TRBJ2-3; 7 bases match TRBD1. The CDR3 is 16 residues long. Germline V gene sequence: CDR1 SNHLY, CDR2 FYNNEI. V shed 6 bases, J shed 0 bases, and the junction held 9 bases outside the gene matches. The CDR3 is CASRADRALSTDTQYF. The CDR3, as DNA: TGTGCCAGCAGGGCCGACAGGGCCCTTAGCACAGATACGCAGTATTTT.

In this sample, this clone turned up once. The CDR3 is CATSDGTIGKLNNEQFF. CDR3 bases: TGTGCCACCAGTGATGGGACTATAGGAAAGTTAAACAATGAGCAGTTCTTC. V gene TRBV24-1 combines with J gene TRBJ2-1; 7 bases align to TRBD2. Trimming removed 3 bases from V and 5 bases from J; junction bases left unmatched: 12. The CDR3 consists of 17 residues. Germline V gene data show CDR1 as KGHDR and CDR2 as SFDVKD.

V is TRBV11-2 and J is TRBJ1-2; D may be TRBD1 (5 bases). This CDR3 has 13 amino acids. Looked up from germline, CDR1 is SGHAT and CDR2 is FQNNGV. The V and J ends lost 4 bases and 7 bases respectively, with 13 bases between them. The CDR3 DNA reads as TGTGCCAGCAGCTCCTTCACAGGATTTGGCTACACCTTC. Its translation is CASSSFTGFGYTF.

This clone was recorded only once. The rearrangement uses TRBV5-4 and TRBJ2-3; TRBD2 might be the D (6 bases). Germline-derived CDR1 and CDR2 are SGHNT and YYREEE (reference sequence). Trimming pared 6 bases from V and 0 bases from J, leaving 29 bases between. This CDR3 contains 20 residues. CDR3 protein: CASTDRSLGAGSLSTDTQYF. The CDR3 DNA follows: TGTGCCAGCACCGATCGTAGCCTAGGGGCGGGATCCCTAAGCACAGATACGCAGTATTTT.